One and the same sample provided the 29 T cell receptor beta chains below, sequenced in a study of T cell changes during pregnancy in multiple sclerosis. TCRdb's table, derived via immunoSEQ multiplex PCR, lists solely in-frame clones and lacks some. Altogether some 40,000 clones are present, approximately 92% being singletons, with the ten largest covering roughly 1.4%. Sequencing was performed on peripheral blood. The receptor set was obtained from a female donor with multiple sclerosis, enrolled in a pregnancy study.

V usage is TRBV11-2 and J usage is TRBJ2-3, with TRBD2 matching 8 bases. CDR1 and CDR2 (germline): SGHAT, FQNNGV. Unmatched junction bases numbered 6, after V lost 1 base and J lost 6 bases. The CDR3 runs to 15 residues. DNA of the CDR3: TGTGCCAGCAGCTTAGGAGGACTAGCTTCGGATACGCAGTATTTT. It translates to CASSLGGLASDTQYF.

About this clone itself: At the DNA level, this CDR3 is encoded by other sequences in the same sample as well. The CDR3 DNA is TGCGCCAGCAGCTTGGAAAGCACAGATACGCAGTATTTT. Amino acids: CASSLESTDTQYF. The chain recombines TRBV5-1 with TRBJ2-3; D is unresolved. The CDR3 length is 13 residues. Germline V gene lookup returns CDR1 SGHRS and CDR2 YFSETQ. The ends were cut back, 0 bases at V and 0 bases at J, with 2 bases in the middle.

This clone was seen more than once but under ten times. V and J are TRBV27 and TRBJ1-1, with 10 positions matching TRBD1. The CDR3 has 17 amino acids. Germline trimming cut 6 bases from V and 1 base from J; bases unmatched to any gene: 11. CDR1 and CDR2 (germline): MNHEY, SMNVEV (reference sequence). The CDR3 loop reads CASRLGTGVLGNTEAFF. Written as DNA, the CDR3 is TGTGCCAGCAGACTCGGGACAGGGGTTTTAGGGAACACTGAAGCTTTCTTT.

The V gene is TRBV27, the J gene TRBJ2-7; 11 nucleotides agree with TRBD2. The germline CDR1 and CDR2 sequences are MNHEY and SMNVEV (reference sequence). V was clipped by 5 bases and J by 3 bases; unmatched bases: 6. This CDR3 has 15 residues. The CDR3 reads CASSRTSGPYYEQYF. For the CDR3, the DNA is TGTGCCAGCAGTCGGACTAGCGGGCCGTACTACGAGCAGTACTTC.

V gene TRBV4-3 combines with J gene TRBJ2-3; 8 nucleotides align to TRBD2. The CDR3 consists of 17 residues. Trimming cost V 3 bases and J 4 bases; bases outside gene matches: 12. Germline CDR1 is LGHNA and CDR2 is YSLEER. CDR3 in DNA: TGCGCCAGCAGCCACTGCGTTGGGCGGGAGGAGGCAGATACGCAGTATTTT. This gives the protein CASSHCVGREEADTQYF.

V usage is TRBV2 and J usage is TRBJ1-5; 7 bases line up with TRBD1. The CDR3 is 15 residues long. Trimming removed 4 bases from V and 1 base from J; junction bases left unmatched: 4. The germline V gene has CDR1 SNHLY and CDR2 FYNNEI. CDR3 sequence reads: CASSVETGSNQPQHF. Written as DNA, the CDR3 is TGTGCCAGCAGTGTCGAGACAGGGAGCAATCAGCCCCAGCATTTT.

The V and J genes are TRBV27 and TRBJ2-5, with 14 bases that match TRBD2. Germline V lookup: CDR1 MNHEY, CDR2 SMNVEV (reference sequence). With 6 bases clipped from V and 0 bases from J, the junction kept 6 bases outside the gene matches. The CDR3 runs to 17 residues. The CDR3 here is CASSLTSGRVDQETQYF. The CDR3 coding sequence is TGTGCCAGCAGCTTGACTAGCGGGAGGGTCGACCAAGAGACCCAGTACTTC.

The J gene is TRBJ2-2, the V gene TRBV10-3; 12 nucleotides match TRBD2. The ends lost 10 bases at V and 3 bases at J; junction bases unmatched: 3. Germline CDR1 is ENHRY and CDR2 is SYGVKD. This CDR3 is 14 amino acids long. The CDR3 region has the DNA TGTGCCACGCGACTAGCGGGGGACACCGGGGAGCTGTTTTTT. Protein: CATRLAGDTGELFF.

V is TRBV19 and J is TRBJ1-5; D is unclear. Deletions cut 5 bases from V and 1 base from J, with 15 bases between. This CDR3 comprises 16 residues. Per the germline V gene, CDR1 is LNHDA and CDR2 is SQIVND (reference sequence). The CDR3 spells CASSVLGPGSNQPQHF. The CDR3 DNA reads as TGTGCCAGTAGTGTCCTCGGACCGGGAAGCAATCAGCCCCAGCATTTT.

The genes are TRBV4-3 and TRBJ2-1; 7 bases agree with TRBD2. The CDR3 spans 17 residues. J lost 5 bases, V lost 0 bases, and 10 bases had no gene match. Germline V gene data show CDR1 as LGHNA and CDR2 as YSLEER. The DNA for the CDR3 is TGCGCCAGCAGCCAAGAGCCGGGACTACGACATCACAATGAGCAGTTCTTC. The encoded protein is CASSQEPGLRHHNEQFF.

V and J are TRBV10-3 and TRBJ2-1, with D possibly being TRBD2 (6 bases). The germline V gene encodes CDR1 ENHRY and CDR2 SYGVKD. V gave up 3 bases and J gave up 5 bases, with 11 bases separating them. CDR3 length: 14 amino acids. DNA for the CDR3: TGTGCCATCAGTGACGGGACTGACAACAATGAGCAGTTCTTC. This translates into CAISDGTDNNEQFF.

The rearrangement joins TRBV7-9 to TRBJ2-7; D remains ambiguous. CDR3 length: 13 residues. Looked up from germline, CDR1 is SEHNR and CDR2 is FQNEAQ (reference sequence). Trimming removed 7 bases from V and 4 bases from J, with 14 bases in between. The CDR3 sequence: CASTIKETYEQYF. Written as DNA, the CDR3 is TGTGCCAGCACCATTAAGGAAACTTACGAGCAGTACTTC.

The chain links TRBV6-6 to TRBJ1-4; D remains unclear. The CDR3 consists of 13 residues. V was trimmed by 7 bases and J by 4 bases, leaving 10 bases between them. Germline-derived CDR1 and CDR2 are MNHNY and SVGAGI (reference sequence). The CDR3 bases are TGTGCCAGCACCAACCCTTATAATGAAAAACTGTTTTTT. It encodes CASTNPYNEKLFF.

This clone appeared a single time. V gene TRBV10-3 combines with J gene TRBJ1-5; 8 bases match TRBD1. Germline CDR1 is ENHRY and CDR2 is SYGVKD. This CDR3 region has 13 residues. Germline trimming cut 10 bases from V and 4 bases from J; bases unmatched to any gene: 6. The CDR3 is CATRTGTNQPQHF. In DNA, the CDR3 is TGTGCCACCCGGACAGGGACTAATCAGCCCCAGCATTTT.

V gene TRBV19 combines with J gene TRBJ1-1, with D perhaps matching TRBD1 (5 bases). The V and J ends lost 5 bases and 2 bases respectively, with 9 bases between them. Germline V gives CDR1 LNHDA, CDR2 SQIVND (reference sequence). This CDR3 contains 13 residues. CDR3 amino acids: CASSRGINTEAFF. CDR3 nucleotide sequence: TGTGCCAGTAGTCGGGGGATAAACACTGAAGCTTTCTTT.

The gene calls are TRBV5-6 and TRBJ1-3, with D hard to call. Germline CDR1 and CDR2: SGHDT and YYEEEE. CDR3 length equals 14 residues. The V gene lost 0 bases and the J gene lost 5 bases, with 9 bases spanning the gap. In DNA form, the CDR3 reads TGTGCCAGCAGCTTGGAAGGGCGTCGAAACACCATATATTTT. It specifies CASSLEGRRNTIYF.

The V call is TRBV11-3, the J call TRBJ2-7; TRBD1 is a possible D gene (5 bases). Trimming removed 0 bases at V and 5 bases at J, with 5 bases between. CDR1 and CDR2 from the germline V gene are SGHNT and YENEEA. This CDR3 has 12 residues. This CDR3 reads CASSLDRDEQYF. The CDR3 nucleotides are TGTGCCAGCAGCTTAGACAGGGACGAGCAGTACTTC.

The DNA of the CDR3 is TGTGCCAGCAGTCCTCACAGCAGCTCTGGAAACACCATATATTTT. This sequence encodes CASSPHSSSGNTIYF. The chain is built from TRBV6-5 and TRBJ1-3, with D uncertain. Looked up from germline, CDR1 is MNHEY and CDR2 is SVGAGI. V was shortened by 5 bases and J by 0 bases, with 11 bases between the two germline ends. The CDR3 length is 15 residues.

This chain joins TRBV19 and TRBJ2-7; 7 bases agree with TRBD2. The CDR3 extends over 15 amino acids. Trimming took 1 base from V and 5 from J; bases not matched to a gene: 8. CDR1 is LNHDA, CDR2 SQIVND, per germline (reference sequence). The CDR3 nucleotides are TGTGCCAGTAGTATAGTGGCGGGAGAGGTGAACGAGCAGTACTTC. It encodes CASSIVAGEVNEQYF.

CDR3 bases: TGCGCCAGCAGCCACGGTCGGGTGGGCTTGGATACGCAGTATTTT. Translated, it gives CASSHGRVGLDTQYF. The chain carries TRBV5-1 and TRBJ2-3; D gene unclear. Germline V gives CDR1 SGHRS, CDR2 YFSETQ. V dropped 4 bases and J dropped 6 bases, with 18 bases sitting between them. This CDR3 region has 15 residues.

The rearrangement uses TRBV11-2 and TRBJ2-2; D remains unclear. CDR3 length equals 14 residues. Germline CDR1 is SGHAT and CDR2 is FQNNGV. V was clipped by 3 bases and J by 6 bases, with 11 bases between them. In nucleotides, the CDR3 is TGTGCCAGCAGCTTCCGAGTGGTGGCCGGGGAGCTGTTTTTT. Translating gives CASSFRVVAGELFF.

The rearrangement uses TRBV7-9 and TRBJ2-7; D uncertain. The ends were cut back, 1 base at V and 3 bases at J, with 10 bases in the middle. The CDR3 runs to 14 residues. Germline V lookup: CDR1 SEHNR, CDR2 FQNEAQ (reference sequence). The CDR3 loop is CASSLEAFVYEQYF. The CDR3 DNA is TGTGCCAGCAGCTTAGAGGCCTTTGTCTACGAGCAGTACTTC.

The gene calls are TRBV7-2 and TRBJ1-5, with a possible D match to TRBD1 (5 bases). The CDR3 is made up of 15 amino acids. Germline V gene sequence: CDR1 SGHTA, CDR2 FQGNSA. The V end lost 2 bases, the J end lost 3 bases, and 11 bases lay between the germline ends. In DNA, the CDR3 is TGTGCCAGCAGCTTATCATGGGGGACCAATCAGCCCCAGCATTTT. This encodes CASSLSWGTNQPQHF.

This chain uses TRBV6-5 with TRBJ2-1; TRBD1 is a possible D gene (6 bases). The germline gives CDR1 MNHEY, CDR2 SVGAGI. Trimming removed 2 bases from V and 5 bases from J, with 16 bases in between. The CDR3 covers 16 residues. The CDR3 nucleotides are TGTGCCAGCAGTTACGAATCGAGGGGGTGGGACAATGAGCAGTTCTTC. It codes for CASSYESRGWDNEQFF.

The chain joins TRBV5-4 to TRBJ2-5, with D possibly being TRBD1 (5 bases). Germline lookup yields CDR1 SGHNT and CDR2 YYREEE (reference sequence). Trimming cost V 4 bases and J 5 bases, with 18 bases left between them. CDR3 length: 15 residues. The DNA for the CDR3 is TGTGCCAGCAGCCCGCAGGGCCTAAAGGGGGAGACCCAGTACTTC. As protein: CASSPQGLKGETQYF. The variable domain in full, with the rest retrieved from reference TRBV5-4 and TRBJ2-5, is ETGVTQSPTHLIKTRGQQVTLRCSSQSGHNTVSWYQQALGQGPQFIFQYYREEENGRGNFPPRFSGLQFPNYSSELNVNALELDDSALYLCASSPQGLKGETQYFGPGTRLLVL.

The genes are TRBV6-5 and TRBJ1-1; 7 bases match TRBD1. Trimming removed 6 bases from V and 1 base from J; junction bases left unmatched: 5. CDR1 is MNHEY, CDR2 SVGAGI, per germline. This CDR3 contains 14 residues. The chain's CDR3 is CASSRGQKNTEAFF. The CDR3 region has the DNA TGTGCCAGCAGCCGGGGACAGAAGAACACTGAAGCTTTCTTT.

The rearrangement uses TRBV19 and TRBJ1-1, with a possible D match to TRBD1 (5 bases). Trimming took off 2 bases at V and 1 base at J, with 14 bases between the two ends. The germline gives CDR1 LNHDA, CDR2 SQIVND (reference sequence). The CDR3 loop spans 16 amino acids. CDR3 sequence: CASSIRVGRQNTEAFF. As DNA, the CDR3 is TGTGCCAGTAGTATAAGGGTGGGACGCCAGAACACTGAAGCTTTCTTT.

This chain connects TRBV11-3 to TRBJ2-7, with 11 bases aligning to TRBD2. CDR1 and CDR2 (germline): SGHNT, YENEEA. There are 15 residues in the CDR3. V lost 1 base and J lost 4; bases outside the gene matches: 3. The CDR3 DNA reads as TGTGCCAGCAGCTTAGGTGGGACTAGCGGTTACGAGCAGTACTTC. Amino acid sequence: CASSLGGTSGYEQYF.

The chain employs TRBV7-2 and TRBJ1-2; the D is unclear. Trimming left V 1 base short and J 6 bases short, with 21 bases between. CDR1 and CDR2 from the germline V gene are SGHTA and FQGNSA. There are 17 residues in the CDR3. The CDR3 DNA is TGTGCCAGCAGCTTAGGACCCTACAAGGGCCCGCGCCATGGCTACACCTTC. Amino acid sequence: CASSLGPYKGPRHGYTF.